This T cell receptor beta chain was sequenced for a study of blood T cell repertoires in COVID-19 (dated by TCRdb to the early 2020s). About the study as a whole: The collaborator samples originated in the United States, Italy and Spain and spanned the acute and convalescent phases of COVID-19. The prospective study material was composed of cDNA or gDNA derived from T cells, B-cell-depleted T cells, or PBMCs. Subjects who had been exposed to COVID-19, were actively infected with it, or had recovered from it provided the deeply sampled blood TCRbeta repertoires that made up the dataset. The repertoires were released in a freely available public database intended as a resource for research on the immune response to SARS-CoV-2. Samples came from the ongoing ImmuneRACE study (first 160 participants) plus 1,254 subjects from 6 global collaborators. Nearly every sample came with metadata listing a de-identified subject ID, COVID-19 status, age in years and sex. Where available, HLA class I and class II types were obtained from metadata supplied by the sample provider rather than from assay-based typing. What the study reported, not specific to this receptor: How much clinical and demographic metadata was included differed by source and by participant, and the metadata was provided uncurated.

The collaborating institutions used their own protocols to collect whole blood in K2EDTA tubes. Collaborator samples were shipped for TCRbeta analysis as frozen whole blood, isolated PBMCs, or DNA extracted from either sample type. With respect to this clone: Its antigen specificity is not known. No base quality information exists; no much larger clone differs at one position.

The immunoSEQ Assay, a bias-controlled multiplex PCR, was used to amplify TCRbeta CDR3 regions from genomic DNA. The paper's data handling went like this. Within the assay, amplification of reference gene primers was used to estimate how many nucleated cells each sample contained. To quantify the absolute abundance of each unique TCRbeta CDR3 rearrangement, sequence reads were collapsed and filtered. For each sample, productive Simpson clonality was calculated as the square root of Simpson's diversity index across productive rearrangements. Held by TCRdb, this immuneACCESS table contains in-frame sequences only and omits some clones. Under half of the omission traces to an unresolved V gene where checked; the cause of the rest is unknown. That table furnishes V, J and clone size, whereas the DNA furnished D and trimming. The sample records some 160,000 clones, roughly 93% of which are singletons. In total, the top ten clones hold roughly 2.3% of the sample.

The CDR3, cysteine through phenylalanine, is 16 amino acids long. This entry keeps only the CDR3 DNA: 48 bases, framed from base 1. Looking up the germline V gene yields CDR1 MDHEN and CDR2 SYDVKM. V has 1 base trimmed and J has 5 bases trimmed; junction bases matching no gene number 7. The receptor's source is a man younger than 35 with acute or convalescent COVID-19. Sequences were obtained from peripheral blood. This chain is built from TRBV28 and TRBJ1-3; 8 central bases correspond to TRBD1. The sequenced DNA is TGTGCCAGCAGTTTATTCGCAGGGGGCGGGAGAAACACCATATATTTT. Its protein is CASSLFAGGGRNTIYF.